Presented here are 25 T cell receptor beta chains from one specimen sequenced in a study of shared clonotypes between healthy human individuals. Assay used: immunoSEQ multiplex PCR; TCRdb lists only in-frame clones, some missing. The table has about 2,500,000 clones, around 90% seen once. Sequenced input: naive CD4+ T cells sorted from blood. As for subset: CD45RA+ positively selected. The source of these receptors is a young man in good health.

CDR3 region: CASSLPQGGFNSGELFF. CDR3 coding DNA: TGTGCCAGCAGCTTACCCCAGGGAGGGTTTAATTCCGGGGAGCTGTTTTTT. The gene calls are TRBV7-2 and TRBJ2-2; 7 bases map to TRBD2. V lost 2 bases and J lost 6; bases outside the gene matches: 12. The CDR3 consists of 17 residues. Germline V gives CDR1 SGHTA, CDR2 FQGNSA.

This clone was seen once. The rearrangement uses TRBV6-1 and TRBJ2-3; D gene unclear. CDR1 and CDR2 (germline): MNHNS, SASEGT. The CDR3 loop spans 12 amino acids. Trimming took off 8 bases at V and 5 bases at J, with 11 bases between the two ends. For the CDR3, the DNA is TGTGCCAGCCGAGGAGTGGTAGATACGCAGTATTTT. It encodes CASRGVVDTQYF.

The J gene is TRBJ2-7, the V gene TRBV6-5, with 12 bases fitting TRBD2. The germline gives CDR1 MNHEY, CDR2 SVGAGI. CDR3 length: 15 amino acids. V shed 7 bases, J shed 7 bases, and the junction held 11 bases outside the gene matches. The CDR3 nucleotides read TGTGCCAGCAAATCTCGACGACTAGCGGGAGAGGAGCAGTACTTC. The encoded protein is CASKSRRLAGEEQYF.

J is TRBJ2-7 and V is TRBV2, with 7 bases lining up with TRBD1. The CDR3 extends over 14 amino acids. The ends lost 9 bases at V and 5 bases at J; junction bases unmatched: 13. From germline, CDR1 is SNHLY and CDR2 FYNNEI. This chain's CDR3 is CASTGDSGVHEQYF. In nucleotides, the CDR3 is TGTGCCAGTACCGGGGACAGCGGTGTCCACGAGCAGTACTTC.

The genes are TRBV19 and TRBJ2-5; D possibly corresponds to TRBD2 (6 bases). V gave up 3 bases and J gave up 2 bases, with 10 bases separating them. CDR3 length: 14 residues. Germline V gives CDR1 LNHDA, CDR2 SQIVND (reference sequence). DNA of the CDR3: TGTGCCAGTAGTATTAGCGGTATACAAGAGACCCAGTACTTC. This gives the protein CASSISGIQETQYF.

In nucleotides, the CDR3 is TGTGCCAGCAGCGTGGGAGGACAGGGGCCGGGGGAGCAGTTCTTC. Its protein is CASSVGGQGPGEQFF. The J gene is TRBJ2-1, the V gene TRBV9, with 9 positions matching TRBD1. This CDR3 is 15 amino acids long. Germline CDR1 reads SGDLS; CDR2 reads YYNGEE. V was clipped by 2 bases and J by 10 bases; unmatched bases: 10. The full variable domain, completed using reference TRBV9 and TRBJ2-1, is DSGVTQTPKHLITATGQRVTLRCSPRSGDLSVYWYQQSLDQGLQFLIQYYNGEERAKGNILERFSAQQFPDLHSELNLSSLELGDSALYFCASSVGGQGPGEQFFGPGTRLTVL.

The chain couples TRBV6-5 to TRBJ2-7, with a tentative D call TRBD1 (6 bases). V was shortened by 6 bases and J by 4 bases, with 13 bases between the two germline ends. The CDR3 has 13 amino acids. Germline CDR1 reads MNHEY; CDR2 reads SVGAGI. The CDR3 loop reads CASSNSRGYEQYF. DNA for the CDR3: TGTGCCAGCAGCAACTCAAGGGGGTACGAGCAGTACTTC.

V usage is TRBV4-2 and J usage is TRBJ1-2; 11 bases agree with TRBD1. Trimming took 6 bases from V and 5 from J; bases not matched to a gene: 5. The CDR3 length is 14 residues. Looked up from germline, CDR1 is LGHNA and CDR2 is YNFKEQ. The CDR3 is CASRDGTGGYGYTF. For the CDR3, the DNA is TGTGCCAGCAGGGACGGGACAGGGGGTTATGGCTACACCTTC.

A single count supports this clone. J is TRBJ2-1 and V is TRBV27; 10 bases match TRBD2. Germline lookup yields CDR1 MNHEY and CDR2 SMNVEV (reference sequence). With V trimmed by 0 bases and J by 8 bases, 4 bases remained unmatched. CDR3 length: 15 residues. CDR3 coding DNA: TGTGCCAGCAGTTTATCAGCGGGAGGGTCCCATGAGCAGTTCTTC. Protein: CASSLSAGGSHEQFF.

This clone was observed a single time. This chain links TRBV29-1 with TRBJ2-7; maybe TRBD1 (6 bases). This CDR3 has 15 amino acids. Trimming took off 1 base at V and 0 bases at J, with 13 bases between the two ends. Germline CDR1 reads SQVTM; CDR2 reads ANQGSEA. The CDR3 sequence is CSVEGIQGNSYEQYF. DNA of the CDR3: TGCAGCGTTGAAGGGATTCAGGGGAACTCCTACGAGCAGTACTTC.

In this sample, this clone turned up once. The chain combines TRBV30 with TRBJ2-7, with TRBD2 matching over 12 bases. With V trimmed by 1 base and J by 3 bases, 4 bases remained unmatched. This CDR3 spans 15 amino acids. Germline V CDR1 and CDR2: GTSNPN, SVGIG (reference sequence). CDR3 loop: CAWSGTSGRFYEQYF. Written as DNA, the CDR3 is TGTGCCTGGAGTGGAACTAGCGGGAGGTTCTACGAGCAGTACTTC. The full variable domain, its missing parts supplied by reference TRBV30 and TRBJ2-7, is SQTIHQWPATLVQPVGSPLSLECTVEGTSNPNLYWYRQAAGRGLQLLFYSVGIGQISSEVPQNLSASRPQDRQFILSSKKLLLSDSGFYLCAWSGTSGRFYEQYFGPGTRLTVT.

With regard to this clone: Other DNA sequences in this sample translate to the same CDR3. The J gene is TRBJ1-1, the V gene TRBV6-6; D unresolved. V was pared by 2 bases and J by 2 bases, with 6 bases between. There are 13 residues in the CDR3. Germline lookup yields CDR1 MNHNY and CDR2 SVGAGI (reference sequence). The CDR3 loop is CASSYGRNTEAFF. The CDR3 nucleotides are TGTGCCAGCAGTTACGGCAGAAACACTGAAGCTTTCTTT.

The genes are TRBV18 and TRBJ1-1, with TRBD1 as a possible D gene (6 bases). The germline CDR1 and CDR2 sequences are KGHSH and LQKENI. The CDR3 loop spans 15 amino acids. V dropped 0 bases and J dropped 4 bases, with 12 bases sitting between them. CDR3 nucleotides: TGTGCCAGCTCACCACCCAACGGACAGACCACTGAAGCTTTCTTT. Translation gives CASSPPNGQTTEAFF.

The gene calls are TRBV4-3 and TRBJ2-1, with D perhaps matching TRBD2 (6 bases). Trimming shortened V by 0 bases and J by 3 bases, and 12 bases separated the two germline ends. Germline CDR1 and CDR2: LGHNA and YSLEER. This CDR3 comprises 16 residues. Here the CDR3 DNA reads TGCGCCAGCAGCCAAGAGAGCGGGCTCCTCTACAATGAGCAGTTCTTC. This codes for CASSQESGLLYNEQFF.

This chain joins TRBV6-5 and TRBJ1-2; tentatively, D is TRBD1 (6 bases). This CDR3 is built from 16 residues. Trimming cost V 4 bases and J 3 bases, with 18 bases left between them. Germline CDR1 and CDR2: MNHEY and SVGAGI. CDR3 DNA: TGTGCCAGCAGTTTCGCATTTTACAGGGAACACTATGGCTACACCTTC. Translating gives CASSFAFYREHYGYTF.

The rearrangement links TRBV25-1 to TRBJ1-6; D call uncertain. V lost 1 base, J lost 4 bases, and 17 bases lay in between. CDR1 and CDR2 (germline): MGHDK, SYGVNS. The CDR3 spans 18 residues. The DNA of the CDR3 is TGTGCCAGCAGTGAATCTCCCGGAAAGGGTCCTTATAATTCACCCCTCCACTTT. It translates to CASSESPGKGPYNSPLHF. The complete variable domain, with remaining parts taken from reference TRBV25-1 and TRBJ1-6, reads EADIYQTPRYLVIGTGKKITLECSQTMGHDKMYWYQQDPGMELHLIHYSYGVNSTEKGDLSSESTVSRIRTEHFPLTLESARPSHTSQYLCASSESPGKGPYNSPLHFGNGTRLTVT.

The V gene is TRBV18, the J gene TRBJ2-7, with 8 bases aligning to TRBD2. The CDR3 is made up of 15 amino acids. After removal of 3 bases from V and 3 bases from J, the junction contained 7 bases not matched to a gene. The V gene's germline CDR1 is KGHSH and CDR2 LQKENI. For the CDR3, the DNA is TGTGCCAGCTCACCCCTAGCGGGCAGGAACTACGAGCAGTACTTC. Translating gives CASSPLAGRNYEQYF. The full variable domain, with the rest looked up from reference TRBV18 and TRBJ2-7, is NAGVMQNPRHLVRRRGQEARLRCSPMKGHSHVYWYRQLPEEGLKFMVYLQKENIIDESGMPKERFSAEFPKEGPSILRIQQVVRGDSAAYFCASSPLAGRNYEQYFGPGTRLTVT.

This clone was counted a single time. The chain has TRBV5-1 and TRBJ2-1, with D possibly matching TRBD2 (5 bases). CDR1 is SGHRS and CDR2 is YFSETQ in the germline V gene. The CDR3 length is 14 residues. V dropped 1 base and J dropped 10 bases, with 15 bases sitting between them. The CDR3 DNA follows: TGCGCCAGCAGCTTGAGGGTGGGAGATGGGGAGCAGTTCTTC. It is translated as CASSLRVGDGEQFF.

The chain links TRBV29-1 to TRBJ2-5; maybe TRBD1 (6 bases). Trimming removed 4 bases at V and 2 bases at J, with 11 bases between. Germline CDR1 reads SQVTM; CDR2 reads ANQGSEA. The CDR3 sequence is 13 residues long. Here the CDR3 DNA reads TGCAGCGTTGGGAGGACAGATCAAGAGACCCAGTACTTC. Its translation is CSVGRTDQETQYF.

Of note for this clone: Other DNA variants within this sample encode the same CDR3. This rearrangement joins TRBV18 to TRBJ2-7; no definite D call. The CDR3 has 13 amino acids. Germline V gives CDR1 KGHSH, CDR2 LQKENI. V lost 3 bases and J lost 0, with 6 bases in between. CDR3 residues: CASSPPGSYEQYF. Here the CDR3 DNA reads TGTGCCAGCTCACCGCCGGGCTCCTACGAGCAGTACTTC.

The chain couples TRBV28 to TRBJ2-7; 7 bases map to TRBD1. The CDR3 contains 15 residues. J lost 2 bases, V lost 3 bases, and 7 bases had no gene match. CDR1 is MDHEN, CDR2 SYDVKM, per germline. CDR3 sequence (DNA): TGTGCCAGCAGTTTCTCCTGGACAGGTACCTACGAGCAGTACTTC. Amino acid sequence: CASSFSWTGTYEQYF.

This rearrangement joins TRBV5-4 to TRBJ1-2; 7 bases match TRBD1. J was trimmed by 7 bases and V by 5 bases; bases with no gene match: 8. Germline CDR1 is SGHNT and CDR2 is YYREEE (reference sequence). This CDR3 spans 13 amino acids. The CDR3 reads CASRQTGDSGYTF. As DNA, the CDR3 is TGTGCCAGCAGGCAAACAGGGGACTCTGGCTACACCTTC.

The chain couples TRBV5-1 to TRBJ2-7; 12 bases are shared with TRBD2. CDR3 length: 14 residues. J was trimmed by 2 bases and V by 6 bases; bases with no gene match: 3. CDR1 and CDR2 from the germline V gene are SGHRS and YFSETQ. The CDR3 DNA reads TGCGCCAGCAAGCTAGCGGGGGGGCCCTACGAGCAGTACTTC. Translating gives CASKLAGGPYEQYF.

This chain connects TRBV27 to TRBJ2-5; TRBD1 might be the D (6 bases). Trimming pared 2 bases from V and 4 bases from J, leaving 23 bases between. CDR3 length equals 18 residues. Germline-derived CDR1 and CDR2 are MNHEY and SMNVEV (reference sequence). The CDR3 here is CASSLRRLMQGPGETQYF. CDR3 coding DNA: TGTGCCAGCAGTTTACGGCGACTAATGCAGGGGCCGGGAGAGACCCAGTACTTC.

CDR3 DNA: TGTGCCACCATCAGCGGGGGGTCCACAGATACGCAGTATTTT. Its protein is CATISGGSTDTQYF. The chain joins TRBV10-3 to TRBJ2-3, with 9 positions matching TRBD2. The CDR3 is 14 amino acids. V lost 10 bases to trimming and J lost 2 bases; unmatched junction nucleotides: 7. The V gene's germline CDR1 is ENHRY and CDR2 SYGVKD.